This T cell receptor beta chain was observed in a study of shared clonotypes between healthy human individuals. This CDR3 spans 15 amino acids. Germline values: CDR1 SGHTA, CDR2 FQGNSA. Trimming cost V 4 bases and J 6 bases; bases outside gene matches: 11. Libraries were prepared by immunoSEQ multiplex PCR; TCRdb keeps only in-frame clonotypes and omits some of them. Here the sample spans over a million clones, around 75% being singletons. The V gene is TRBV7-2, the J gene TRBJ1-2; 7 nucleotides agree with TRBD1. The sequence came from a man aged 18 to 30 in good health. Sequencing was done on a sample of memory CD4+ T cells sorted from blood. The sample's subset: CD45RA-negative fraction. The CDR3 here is CASSSSRTGVDGYTF. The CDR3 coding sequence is TGTGCCAGCAGCTCGAGTAGAACAGGGGTTGATGGCTACACCTTC.